The present TCR beta chain was sequenced within a study of OX40 agonist ivuxolimab in advanced cancers. For the study at large: Each dose-escalation patient presented with hepatocellular carcinoma, melanoma, renal cell or head and neck cancer.

The CDR3 contains 14 residues. Trimming shortened V by 7 bases and J by 12 bases, and 22 bases separated the two germline ends. From germline, CDR1 is MNHEY and CDR2 SVGAGI. Sequenced by immunoSEQ multiplex PCR; TCRdb stores in-frame clones only, minus some. Of approximately 58,000 clones in the sample, about four fifths were seen once. The sequencing here drew on CD4+ or CD8+ T cells sorted from blood, taken in a trial of the OX40 agonist ivuxolimab. This receptor was taken from an adult with an advanced solid tumor such as melanoma, head and neck, liver or kidney cancer. The V and J genes are TRBV6-5 and TRBJ2-1, with D unresolved. The CDR3 DNA reads TGTGCCAGCAACTCCAGACCATCGGCCCGAGGGCAGTTCTTC. The encoded protein is CASNSRPSARGQFF.